This T cell receptor beta chain was identified in a study of OX40 agonist ivuxolimab in advanced cancers. In the study overall: Ivuxolimab was a fully human IgG2 agonistic monoclonal antibody targeting the costimulatory receptor OX40 (CD134). Intravenous ivuxolimab was administered to patients every 2 weeks at six dose levels: 0.01, 0.1, 0.3, 1.5, 3 and 10 mg/kg. Peripheral TCRbeta sequencing was intended to test whether TCR sequence diversity was altered and clonal T-cell expansion was caused by ivuxolimab. Three dose-escalation patients achieved partial responses, one with hepatocellular carcinoma and two with cutaneous melanoma. Of the approximately 54 patients in dose escalation, about 20 had hepatocellular carcinoma, roughly 15 had melanoma, 9 had renal cell carcinoma and 9 had head and neck cancer. Prior anti-PD-1, anti-PD-L1 or anti-CTLA-4 therapy was permitted, and checkpoint inhibitors had been received by 30% to 40% of dose-escalation patients. The paper describes the monotherapy dose-escalation part (N of about 47 patients) of the phase I trial of ivuxolimab. A male proportion of about 79% and a mean age of approximately 60 years, ranging from 23 to 79, were recorded for the dose-escalation cohort. The paper's findings and limits, for the study overall: Antigen specificity was not determined for the clonally expanded peripheral T cells. In partial responders in the 0.1-3.0 mg/kg groups, normalized peripheral clonal expansion was found to be among the lowest, especially among CD8+ T cells. Low levels of normalized T-cell clonal expansion were also seen in some nonresponding patients. At doses of 0.1 to 3.0 mg/kg, clonal expansion of both CD4+ and CD8+ blood T cells was observed from baseline to week 6. On average, CD8+ T cells showed more expanded clones than CD4+ T cells after ivuxolimab.

Trimming removed 0 bases from V and 6 bases from J, leaving 12 bases between the germline ends. The germline V gene (reference sequence) sets CDR1 to MNHNY and CDR2 to SVGAGI. The CDR3 starts with the cysteine, ends with the phenylalanine, and has 15 residues. The retained sequence is limited to the CDR3, 45 bases, with the frame set at the first base. To sequence the TCRbeta CDR3 region, genomic DNA was isolated from the sorted cells. The immunoSEQ Assay was used to sequence the TCRbeta CDR3 regions. The table comes from immuneACCESS by way of TCRdb, which keeps in-frame sequences with V and J called. Part of the clones is missing from these tables; in studies checked, under half for an unresolved V gene and the rest for unknown reasons. The sample profile shows tens of thousands of clones; about 82% of them were found once. Of the sample, about 25% falls within the top ten clones. Regarding this clone: Its cognate antigen has yet to be identified. Base qualities are not at hand, and no much larger clone is one base apart.

The trial excluded patients who had a history of autoimmune disease or who were on systemic immunosuppression. Peripheral blood for TCR sequencing was collected from all dose cohorts at baseline, on cycle 4 day 1, and on cycle 7 day 1. The samples were drawn from a first-in-human, open-label, multicenter phase I dose-escalation trial of ivuxolimab. The trial enrolled adults with locally advanced or metastatic head and neck squamous cell, hepatocellular, melanoma or renal cell carcinoma. Before TCR sequencing, CD4+ T cells and CD8+ T cells from peripheral blood were sorted into separate populations.

The rearranged chain carries TRBV6-6 and TRBJ2-1; tentative D gene TRBD1, with 6 bases matching. The sequence came from an adult with an advanced solid tumor such as melanoma, head and neck, liver or kidney cancer. The source material was CD4+ or CD8+ T cells sorted from blood, sampled in a trial of the OX40 agonist ivuxolimab. The DNA sequence is as follows: TGTGCCAGCAGTTACTCGCAGGGGAAGGGCAATGAGCAGTTCTTC. It is translated as CASSYSQGKGNEQFF.